What follows are 25 T cell receptor beta chains derived from one specimen sequenced in a study of T cell changes during pregnancy in multiple sclerosis. Assay: immunoSEQ multiplex PCR; the TCRdb copy retains only in-frame clones and omits some. The sample has about 38,000 clones; 92% are singletons. Sequenced material: CD8+ T cells from peripheral blood mononuclear cells, taken in the third trimester of pregnancy. The receptors derive from a female donor with multiple sclerosis, enrolled in a pregnancy study.

V gene TRBV28 combines with J gene TRBJ1-4, with TRBD1 identical over 7 bases. Per germline, CDR1 MDHEN and CDR2 SYDVKM. Germline trimming cut 2 bases from V and 8 bases from J; bases unmatched to any gene: 2. This CDR3 contains 13 residues. The chain's CDR3 is CASSLQGGEKLFF. The CDR3 DNA is TGTGCCAGCAGTTTACAGGGGGGAGAAAAACTGTTTTTT.

The CDR3 DNA reads TGCGCCAGCAGCCAAGACACTAGCTCCTACGAGCAGTACTTC. Protein product: CASSQDTSSYEQYF. J is TRBJ2-7 and V is TRBV4-3; TRBD2 is a possible D gene (5 bases). From germline, CDR1 is LGHNA and CDR2 YSLEER. V was shortened by 0 bases and J by 0 bases, with 6 bases between the two germline ends. The CDR3 totals 14 residues.

J is TRBJ2-5 and V is TRBV10-3, with 10 bases lining up with TRBD1. Losses at the gene ends were 0 bases for V and 5 bases for J; bases not matched to a gene: 3. Germline assignment: CDR1 ENHRY and CDR2 SYGVKD. CDR3 length: 15 amino acids. The CDR3 DNA follows: TGTGCCATCAGTGAGTCCCTGGACAGGGGGGAGACCCAGTACTTC. Protein product: CAISESLDRGETQYF.

The chain employs TRBV19 and TRBJ1-1, with D hard to call. Germline-derived CDR1 and CDR2 are LNHDA and SQIVND (reference sequence). The CDR3 spans 12 residues. The V and J ends lost 7 bases and 5 bases respectively, with 11 bases between them. CDR3 bases: TGTGCCAGTAAAATTGGAGCGACTGAAGCTTTCTTT. Translation: CASKIGATEAFF.

The gene calls are TRBV6-5 and TRBJ2-1; 7 nucleotides match TRBD1. The ends lost 6 bases at V and 9 bases at J; junction bases unmatched: 5. The CDR3 has 12 residues. Germline V gene data show CDR1 as MNHEY and CDR2 as SVGAGI. The DNA of the CDR3 is TGTGCCAGCAGCTACCCAGGGGGTGAGCAGTTCTTC. It is translated as CASSYPGGEQFF.

The chain couples TRBV7-6 to TRBJ2-2; D is unresolved. V gave up 5 bases and J gave up 3 bases, with 16 bases separating them. The CDR3 loop spans 16 amino acids. CDR1 SGHVS and CDR2 FNYEAQ come from the germline V gene. The CDR3 protein is CASSPQFDIYTGELFF. Here the CDR3 DNA reads TGTGCCAGCAGCCCACAATTCGACATCTACACCGGGGAGCTGTTTTTT.

The chain carries TRBV5-4 and TRBJ2-3; 9 bases align to TRBD2. Germline V lookup: CDR1 SGHNT, CDR2 YYREEE (reference sequence). V was clipped by 5 bases and J by 3 bases; unmatched bases: 7. The CDR3 runs 15 residues. Written as DNA, the CDR3 is TGTGCCAGCAGTCGGACTAGCGCTACAACAGATACGCAGTATTTT. It specifies CASSRTSATTDTQYF.

The chain links TRBV6-9 to TRBJ1-5; D not resolved. Trimming stripped 7 bases from V and 9 bases from J, with 25 bases between. The CDR3 is made up of 16 amino acids. Looked up from germline, CDR1 is MNHGY and CDR2 is SVAAGI. The CDR3 here is CASKPLLFSRMLPQHF. In DNA, the CDR3 is TGTGCCAGCAAGCCCCTTTTATTCTCCAGGATGCTGCCCCAGCATTTT.

This sequence joins TRBV15 and TRBJ2-5; D is possibly TRBD2 (5 bases). Trimming stripped 3 bases from V and 5 bases from J, with 19 bases between. The germline V gene encodes CDR1 LNHNV and CDR2 YYDKDF (reference sequence). The CDR3 extends over 16 amino acids. The CDR3 DNA follows: TGTGCCACCAGCAGGGGAGCTGGGGAAGGTGCTGAGACCCAGTACTTC. Its protein is CATSRGAGEGAETQYF.

The rearrangement uses TRBV19 and TRBJ2-7, with 7 bases fitting TRBD2. Germline CDR1 and CDR2: LNHDA and SQIVND (reference sequence). With V trimmed by 3 bases and J by 0 bases, 5 bases remained unmatched. This CDR3 comprises 15 residues. CDR3 loop: CASSIRPSGSYEQYF. The CDR3 DNA follows: TGTGCCAGTAGTATTCGTCCTAGCGGCTCCTACGAGCAGTACTTC.

This chain links TRBV28 with TRBJ1-1; perhaps TRBD1 as D (5 bases). Trimming pared 6 bases from V and 11 bases from J, leaving 16 bases between. Germline V CDR1 and CDR2: MDHEN, SYDVKM. CDR3 length equals 12 residues. CDR3 loop: CASREGQSEAFF. CDR3 DNA: TGTGCCAGCAGAGAAGGACAAAGTGAGGCTTTCTTT.

This clone was seen a single time. This chain connects TRBV7-9 to TRBJ2-1; 14 bases match TRBD2. Unmatched junction bases numbered 7, after V lost 6 bases and J lost 9 bases. Germline CDR1 SEHNR, CDR2 FQNEAQ (reference sequence). The CDR3 is 15 amino acids. The CDR3 nucleotides are TGTGCCAGCAGTAGACTAGCGGGAGGGCCCGGTGAGCAGTTCTTC. Translated: CASSRLAGGPGEQFF.

In this sample, this clone turned up once. This rearrangement joins TRBV11-2 to TRBJ2-3, with 8 nucleotides matching TRBD2. V trimming: 0 bases; J trimming: 2 bases; junction bases outside the gene matches: 13. Germline V gene sequence: CDR1 SGHAT, CDR2 FQNNGV. The CDR3 length is 19 residues. CDR3 DNA: TGTGCCAGCAGCTTAGAATTATTGTATAGCGGGGCGAACACAGATACGCAGTATTTT. Translated, it gives CASSLELLYSGANTDTQYF.

The chain carries TRBV7-9 and TRBJ2-1, with 15 bases matching TRBD2. The CDR3 sequence is 17 residues long. V dropped 4 bases and J dropped 3; count of bases not matched to a gene: 4. CDR1 and CDR2 from the germline V gene are SEHNR and FQNEAQ (reference sequence). CDR3 in DNA: TGTGCCAGCAGCTCGGGACTAGCGGGAGGTGACTACAATGAGCAGTTCTTC. The encoded protein is CASSSGLAGGDYNEQFF.

The chain carries TRBV2 and TRBJ1-1; possibly TRBD1 for D (5 bases). The V gene lost 7 bases and the J gene lost 0 bases, with 6 bases spanning the gap. The CDR3 totals 12 residues. CDR1 is SNHLY and CDR2 is FYNNEI in the germline V gene. Here the CDR3 DNA reads TGTGCCAGCAACAGGATGAACACTGAAGCTTTCTTT. Translation: CASNRMNTEAFF.

The V and J genes are TRBV11-3 and TRBJ2-3, with TRBD1 matching over 7 bases. CDR3 length: 14 residues. The junction had 6 bases not matched to a gene; V was cut back by 5 bases and J by 4 bases. The germline V gene encodes CDR1 SGHNT and CDR2 YENEEA. CDR3 amino acids: CASSARDSPDTQYF. The DNA for the CDR3 is TGTGCCAGCAGCGCCAGGGACAGCCCAGATACGCAGTATTTT.

The gene calls are TRBV7-9 and TRBJ2-3, with 9 nucleotides matching TRBD2. The V segment lost 1 base and the J segment 7 bases; nucleotides outside the gene matches: 6. Germline V CDR1 and CDR2: SEHNR, FQNEAQ (reference sequence). The CDR3 spans 15 residues. The CDR3 sequence is CASSLVAGDMYTQYF. CDR3 in DNA: TGTGCCAGCAGCTTAGTAGCGGGAGATATGTATACGCAGTATTTT.

The chain recombines TRBV7-9 with TRBJ2-2, with 7 positions matching TRBD1. The ends lost 2 bases at V and 10 bases at J; junction bases unmatched: 13. The germline V gene encodes CDR1 SEHNR and CDR2 FQNEAQ (reference sequence). The CDR3 length is 16 residues. The CDR3 DNA is TGTGCCAGCAGCTTATGCGACGGGACAGTTTGTGAGGAGCTGTTTTTT. Protein: CASSLCDGTVCEELFF.

The table lists this clone with a count of one. The J gene is TRBJ2-5, the V gene TRBV6-1, with 7 nucleotides matching TRBD2. CDR3 length: 16 residues. J lost 0 bases, V lost 0 bases, and 4 bases had no gene match. Germline V lookup: CDR1 MNHNS, CDR2 SASEGT. CDR3 coding DNA: TGTGCCAGCAGTGAAGCAGCGGGGCGGTACCAAGAGACCCAGTACTTC. Residues: CASSEAAGRYQETQYF.

The chain has TRBV2 and TRBJ2-7, with D tentatively TRBD1 (5 bases). The germline CDR1 and CDR2 sequences are SNHLY and FYNNEI. V dropped 8 bases and J dropped 0 bases, with 5 bases sitting between them. The CDR3 is 11 amino acids. CDR3 DNA: TGTGCCAGCGACAGCTCCTACGAGCAGTACTTC. It encodes CASDSSYEQYF.

The V gene is TRBV27, the J gene TRBJ2-4; 7 positions match TRBD1. The V and J ends lost 5 bases and 1 base, in that order; junction bases with no gene match: 8. The CDR3 extends over 16 amino acids. Per the germline V gene, CDR1 is MNHEY and CDR2 is SMNVEV (reference sequence). In DNA, the CDR3 is TGTGCCAGCAGTCAACCACAGGGGTCGGCCAAAAACATTCAGTACTTC. It translates to CASSQPQGSAKNIQYF.

This chain joins TRBV14 and TRBJ1-2; D unresolved. Germline values: CDR1 SGHDN, CDR2 FVKESK. The V gene lost 1 base and the J gene lost 8 bases, with 11 bases spanning the gap. CDR3 length equals 13 residues. CDR3 sequence reads: CASSQVAHKGYTF. CDR3 in DNA: TGTGCCAGCAGCCAAGTTGCGCATAAAGGCTACACCTTC.

This clone was seen just once. The V gene is TRBV6-4, the J gene TRBJ2-3; 8 bases match TRBD1. V lost 3 bases to trimming and J lost 4 bases; unmatched junction nucleotides: 6. Germline assignment: CDR1 MRHNA and CDR2 SNTAGT. CDR3 length: 15 amino acids. The CDR3 region has the DNA TGTGCCAGCAGTGAGGGCAGGGGGCCGGCAGATACGCAGTATTTT. Translation gives CASSEGRGPADTQYF.

This chain connects TRBV11-2 to TRBJ2-1; 12 positions match TRBD2. V dropped 1 base and J dropped 6; count of bases not matched to a gene: 4. This CDR3 has 16 amino acids. Germline loops: CDR1 SGHAT, CDR2 FQNNGV. CDR3 nucleotides: TGTGCCAGCAGCTTAGCTTGGACTAGCGGGACCAATGAGCAGTTCTTC. It encodes CASSLAWTSGTNEQFF.

The rearrangement uses TRBV2 and TRBJ2-7; 8 positions agree with TRBD1. CDR3 length equals 14 residues. J lost 2 bases, V lost 6 bases, and 6 bases had no gene match. Germline assignment: CDR1 SNHLY and CDR2 FYNNEI. This CDR3 is CASREQGEAYEQYF. Here the CDR3 DNA reads TGTGCCAGCAGAGAACAGGGGGAGGCCTACGAGCAGTACTTC.